This TCR beta chain originates from a study of beta chain features in type 1 diabetes. TCRB transcripts that were expressed got sequenced, as all of the isolated RNA had been reverse transcribed. Produced via immunoSEQ multiplex PCR; TCRdb's table is partial and in-frame only. The data contain 300,000 to 350,000 clones, roughly 21% of them singletons. Per germline, CDR1 SGHNT and CDR2 YYREEE (reference sequence). V lost 0 bases to trimming and J lost 0 bases, with 12 bases between them. This CDR3 contains 16 residues. This chain uses TRBV5-4 with TRBJ1-1; D is possibly TRBD1 (5 bases). The specimen sequenced was naive CD4+ T cells from blood. This clonotype was sampled from a woman between 18 and 29 years old in good health. The CDR3 protein is CASSLGGGSMNTEAFF. The CDR3 DNA sequence: TGTGCCAGCAGCTTGGGGGGCGGTTCCATGAACACTGAAGCTTTCTTT.